What follows are 19 T cell receptor beta chains derived from one specimen sequenced in a study of CXCR3-negative and CXCR3-positive naive CD8 T cells (dated by TCRdb to the late 2010s). Which antigens these TCRs recognize remains unknown. Results the study describes overall, beyond this receptor: TRB CDR3s from CXCR3-positive naive cells showed higher hydrophobicity (lower Kidera factor 4), lower energy, and higher strength and volume indices than CXCR3-negative naive cells.

Reads for this sample came from a NextSeq 550. The Human TCR Profiling Kit (MiLaboratory) was used to prepare UMI-labeled 5' RACE TRB cDNA libraries. Each CDR3 protein sequence appears as one entry after TCRdb reprocessed the reads, and no DNA is included. This specimen's table enumerates approximately 100,000 distinct CDR3 sequences. Together, the top ten hold around 0.35% of the sample. Sample: naive CXCR3+ CD8+ T cells from blood. Explained via the paper, the cell subset or site label denotes: CD45RO-CCR7+CD27+CD95- naive CD8+ T cells expressing CXCR3 (TNR3+). The origin of the receptors is a human donor in good health. Some clones in this sample may be carry-over from other donors' samples.

The chain employs TRBV14 and TRBJ1-6. The CDR3 spans 14 residues. From germline, CDR1 is SGHDN and CDR2 FVKESK. CDR3 in amino acids: CASSQARPRSPLHF.

The chain carries TRBV13 and TRBJ2-1; with no DNA, the TCRdb D assignment of TRBD1 cannot be verified. The germline V gene encodes CDR1 PRHDT and CDR2 FYEKMQ (reference sequence). This CDR3 region has 16 residues. The CDR3 region is CASSLEGTGWGNEQFF.

The chain carries TRBV12-3 or TRBV12-4 and TRBJ2-3. CDR3 length equals 18 residues. CDR3 region: CASSLISAGTASTDTQYF.

This chain connects TRBV5-1 to TRBJ2-7. Germline assignment: CDR1 SGHRS and CDR2 YFSETQ. The CDR3 is 15 residues long. This CDR3 is CASSRTDIGSYEQYF.

The rearrangement joins TRBV3-1 to TRBJ2-5; the D call from TCRdb, TRBD2, cannot be confirmed without DNA. There are 17 residues in the CDR3. Germline CDR1 and CDR2: LGHDT and YNNKEL (reference sequence). CDR3 amino acids: CASSQDRLAGFGETQYF.

The CDR3 reads CSAPGTPLAYEQYF. The chain uses TRBV20-1 and TRBJ2-7; the D call from TCRdb, TRBD1, cannot be confirmed without DNA. The CDR3 totals 14 residues. Per the germline V gene, CDR1 is DFQATT and CDR2 is SNEGSKA (reference sequence).

This chain connects TRBV7-9 to TRBJ1-5. Germline V gives CDR1 SEHNR, CDR2 FQNEAQ (reference sequence). The CDR3 length is 13 residues. The CDR3 protein is CASSWAPNQPQHF.

The genes are TRBV28 and TRBJ1-1. This CDR3 has 11 residues. Germline V gene sequence: CDR1 MDHEN, CDR2 SYDVKM. The chain's CDR3 is CASGETVEAFF. Variable domain in full (rest from reference TRBV28 and TRBJ1-1): DVKVTQSSRYLVKRTGEKVFLECVQDMDHENMFWYRQDPGLGLRLIYFSYDVKMKEKGDIPEGYSVSREKKERFSLILESASTNQTSMYLCASGETVEAFFGQGTRLTVV.

The CDR3 loop is CASSPLGGPLGYEQYF. This rearrangement joins TRBV7-6 to TRBJ2-7; TCRdb's D call of TRBD2 is untestable without DNA. Germline assignment: CDR1 SGHVS and CDR2 FNYEAQ. The CDR3 loop spans 16 amino acids.

The chain is built from TRBV5-4 and TRBJ2-3; checking the TCRdb D call of TRBD2 is not possible without DNA. Germline CDR1 and CDR2: SGHNT and YYREEE (reference sequence). The CDR3 covers 13 residues. CDR3 amino acids: CASSSGLVVMEYF.

J is TRBJ2-5 and V is TRBV29-1; TCRdb picks TRBD1, but there is no DNA to check that call. CDR3 length: 12 residues. The germline CDR1 and CDR2 sequences are SQVTM and ANQGSEA. CDR3 in amino acids: CSAWDSQETQYF.

The V and J genes are TRBV5-1 and TRBJ2-2; there is no DNA to check the TCRdb D call of TRBD2. Per germline, CDR1 SGHRS and CDR2 YFSETQ. The CDR3 contains 16 residues. CDR3 in amino acids: CASREHLAGNTGELFF.

The chain couples TRBV6-6 to TRBJ2-7; without DNA, the TCRdb call of TRBD1 cannot be checked. CDR1 and CDR2 (germline): MNHNY, SVGAGI (reference sequence). There are 17 residues in the CDR3. This CDR3 is CASSYRTGADSSYEQYF.

The rearrangement uses TRBV28 and TRBJ1-4. Germline V gives CDR1 MDHEN, CDR2 SYDVKM. The CDR3 is 13 residues long. CDR3 sequence: CASSFGPAQGLFF.

V usage is TRBV7-9 and J usage is TRBJ2-1; the D call of TRBD1 rests on TCRdb alone, since no DNA is present to check it. The V gene's germline CDR1 is SEHNR and CDR2 FQNEAQ (reference sequence). The CDR3 is 13 residues long. CDR3 loop: CASSIPHNNEQFF.

This rearrangement joins TRBV27 to TRBJ2-2. Germline V gives CDR1 MNHEY, CDR2 SMNVEV (reference sequence). The CDR3 length is 15 residues. This chain's CDR3 is CASSYDSGYTGELFF.

This sequence joins TRBV20-1 and TRBJ2-1; TCRdb calls TRBD2, which cannot be checked without DNA. CDR3 size: 11 residues. Germline lookup yields CDR1 DFQATT and CDR2 SNEGSKA (reference sequence). CDR3 amino acids: CSASGLNEQFF.

The V gene is TRBV19, the J gene TRBJ2-1; the TRBD2 assignment by TCRdb is unverifiable without DNA. The CDR3 is made up of 14 amino acids. Germline V gene data show CDR1 as LNHDA and CDR2 as SQIVND (reference sequence). The CDR3 region is CASSIGTRYNEQFF. Complete variable domain (other parts from reference TRBV19 and TRBJ2-1): DGGITQSPKYLFRKEGQNVTLSCEQNLNHDAMYWYRQDPGQGLRLIYYSQIVNDFQKGDIAEGYSVSREKKESFPLTVTSAQKNPTAFYLCASSIGTRYNEQFFGPGTRLTVL.

The V call is TRBV7-8, the J call TRBJ2-7; without DNA, the TCRdb call of TRBD1 cannot be checked. The germline gives CDR1 SGHVS, CDR2 FQNEAQ. This CDR3 contains 14 residues. The chain's CDR3 is CASSHPGTLYEQYF.